The clone carrying this T cell receptor beta chain was counted a few times. Its antigen remains unidentified. Preparation of the TCRbeta library involved a method that used unique molecular identifiers. One entry per CDR3 protein, called by TCRdb with MiXCR from the PCR reads. The sample records approximately 650,000 distinct CDR3 sequences, around 13% being singletons. These data are taken from a study of T-cell reconstitution after alpha-beta-depleted transplantation in children. Regarding the study as a whole: About two months after transplant, alpha-beta T cells reportedly came from several hundred expanded graft clones. For some patients, TCRbeta diversity was high at day 60 because of recipient T cells and thymic progenitors that survived. At the one-year point after transplant, T-cell counts and TCRbeta diversity were found to come mostly from T cells that had been newly produced.

The V gene's germline CDR1 is SGHKS and CDR2 YYEKEE (reference sequence). This CDR3 is built from 14 residues. V was cut by 6 bases and J by 6 bases, with 17 bases left in between. The gene calls are TRBV5-5 and TRBJ2-3, with D tentatively TRBD1 or TRBD2 (6 bases each). The TCR comes from a girl under 10 years old with congenital amegakaryocytic thrombocytopenia, due to receive a stem cell transplant. The sample in question was PBMCs, obtained before TCRalphabeta/CD19-depleted stem cell transplant. The CDR3 is CASTFEGGMDTQYF. In DNA, the CDR3 is TGTGCCAGCACGTTTGAGGGGGGCATGGATACGCAGTATTTT.